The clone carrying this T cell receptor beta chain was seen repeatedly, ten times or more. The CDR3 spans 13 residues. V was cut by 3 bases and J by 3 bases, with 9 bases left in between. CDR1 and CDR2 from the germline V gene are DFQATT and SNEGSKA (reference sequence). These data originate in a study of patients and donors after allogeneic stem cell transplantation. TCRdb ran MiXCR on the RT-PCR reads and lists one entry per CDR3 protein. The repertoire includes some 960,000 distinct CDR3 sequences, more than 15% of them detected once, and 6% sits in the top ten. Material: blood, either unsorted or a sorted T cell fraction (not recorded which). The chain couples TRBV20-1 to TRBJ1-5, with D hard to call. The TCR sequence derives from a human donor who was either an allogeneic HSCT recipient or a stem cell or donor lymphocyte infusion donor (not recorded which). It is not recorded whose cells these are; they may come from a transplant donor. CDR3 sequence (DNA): TGCAGTGCTAGTAAGGGATTCAATCAGCCCCAGCATTTT. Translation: CSASKGFNQPQHF.